Listed below are T cell receptor beta chains from one sample, sequenced in a study of T cell responses to AZD1222 COVID-19 vaccine. Sequenced by immunoSEQ multiplex PCR; TCRdb stores in-frame clones only, minus some. Of about 110,000 clones listed, roughly 90% were seen once; the top ten hold under 9.5%. This specimen consisted of peripheral blood, obtained 28 days after the second AZD1222 dose. The source of these receptors is an adult who received the AZD1222 COVID-19 vaccine. Each CDR3 is given with its conserved first and last residue. Fields, in order: J gene, V gene, CDR3 protein.

>TRBJ1-1|TRBV24-1
CATSDPRAGKDTEAFF
>TRBJ1-6|TRBV23-1
CASSRRGDSPLHF
>TRBJ2-1|TRBV27
CASSSRLAGGRYNEQFF
>TRBJ2-7|TRBV29-1
CSVEDPSGGPYEQYF
>TRBJ2-2|TRBV19
CASTYSTVTGELFF
>TRBJ1-2|TRBV28
CASSRDRGTYGYTF
>TRBJ2-5|TRBV3-1/TRBV3-2
CASSQDVSSRKTQYF
>TRBJ2-1|TRBV7-8
CASSRYSAGLRDPGNNEQFF
>TRBJ1-2|TRBV27
CASSLSPGWSYGYTF
>TRBJ2-7|TRBV3-1/TRBV3-2
CASSQGGAGPHEQYF
>TRBJ1-1|TRBV6-5
CASSGRTTNTEAFF
>TRBJ2-7|TRBV12-3/TRBV12-4
CASSLATTYEQYF
>TRBJ2-3|TRBV7-3
CASSLTSGGVDTQYF
>TRBJ1-4|TRBV6-5
CASGRQTTNEKLFF
>TRBJ1-1|TRBV12-2
CAIFHGGANTEAFF
>TRBJ2-3|TRBV24-1
CATSLGNTQYF
>TRBJ1-6|TRBV6-5
CASSHTGSRNSPLHF
>TRBJ1-6|TRBV9
CASSGQGADNSPLHF
>TRBJ1-2|TRBV30
CAWSDWQGNYGYTF
>TRBJ1-1|TRBV20-1
CSARNTEAFF
>TRBJ2-2|TRBV24-1
CATSPTANHRQNTGELFF
>TRBJ2-7|TRBV5-4
CASSLTGSYEQYF
>TRBJ1-1|TRBV28
CSGQTLGTEAFF
>TRBJ2-3|TRBV2
CASRGSAGGSTDTQYF
>TRBJ2-7|TRBV6-5
CASSRQGDNEQYF
>TRBJ1-2|TRBV28
CASRLSDVGADGYTF
>TRBJ2-7|TRBV27
CASSPSAGATAYEQYF
>TRBJ1-5|TRBV6-7
CASRDNQGLSNQPQHF
>TRBJ2-5|TRBV9
CASSVVGMRGQETQYF
>TRBJ1-1|TRBV6-5
CASGTGATEAFF
>TRBJ2-2|TRBV19
CASSLRAGELFF
>TRBJ1-1|TRBV25-1
CASRDRRNTEAFF
>TRBJ1-1|TRBV2
CASSDTGTGNTEAFF